One sample yielded the 11 T cell receptor beta chains listed below, sequenced in a study of metastatic and nonmetastatic thyroid tumors (dated by TCRdb to between 2020 and 2021). No patient had received any treatment before thyroid surgery. The library was prepared using PCR. The sequencing machine was an Illumina HiSeq 4000. The public reads were reprocessed in TCRdb via fastp at Q25 and MiXCR, keeping in-frame beta chains. For this sample the table gives some 20,000 clones, of which just over 35% were detected only once. The ten top clones hold approximately 30% of the sample. The source material was tumor tissue. The receptor set was obtained from a female donor with papillary thyroid cancer or a benign thyroid nodule (not recorded which). Some clones in this sample may be carry-over from other donors' samples.

This clone was counted between two and nine times. This chain uses TRBV6-1 with TRBJ1-2; TRBD1 aligns across 7 bases. Per germline, CDR1 MNHNS and CDR2 SASEGT. After removal of 5 bases from V and 4 bases from J, the junction contained 7 bases not matched to a gene. This CDR3 spans 14 amino acids. The CDR3 DNA reads as TGTGCCAGCAGTCAAGAGGGACAGATCTATGGCTACACCTTC. Amino acids: CASSQEGQIYGYTF.

The J gene is TRBJ1-6, the V gene TRBV7-6; TRBD1 is a possible D gene (6 bases). The V gene lost 1 base and the J gene lost 5 bases, with 12 bases spanning the gap. From germline, CDR1 is SGHVS and CDR2 FNYEAQ. This CDR3 is built from 16 residues. CDR3 loop: CASSLEGPGDNSPLHF. Written as DNA, the CDR3 is TGTGCCAGCAGCTTAGAGGGGCCAGGGGATAATTCACCCCTCCACTTT.

This clone was found a few times. The V gene is TRBV16, the J gene TRBJ1-5; no clear D. The CDR3 is 13 residues long. In germline, CDR1 is KGHSY, CDR2 FQNENV. V was trimmed by 2 bases and J by 5 bases, leaving 7 bases between them. Written as DNA, the CDR3 is TGTGCCAGCAGCCAAGGAAATGATCAGCCCCAGCATTTT. It translates to CASSQGNDQPQHF.

The J gene is TRBJ2-1, the V gene TRBV18; 7 bases agree with TRBD2. This CDR3 region has 16 residues. V lost 1 base and J lost 4; bases outside the gene matches: 7. Germline CDR1 KGHSH, CDR2 LQKENI. In nucleotides, the CDR3 is TGTGCCAGCTCACCACTTCCGGGGGGAGTTTACAATGAGCAGTTCTTC. This gives the protein CASSPLPGGVYNEQFF.

The rearrangement links TRBV6-1 to TRBJ2-1, with no clear D. V dropped 1 base and J dropped 6 bases, with 13 bases sitting between them. This CDR3 region has 15 residues. Per the germline V gene, CDR1 is MNHNS and CDR2 is SASEGT. The CDR3 region has the DNA TGTGCCAGCAGTGAAGATCCCAGCGAGTCCAATGAGCAGTTCTTC. Its protein is CASSEDPSESNEQFF.

This sequence joins TRBV6-4 and TRBJ2-3; D unresolved. Deletions cut 7 bases from V and 2 bases from J, with 7 bases between. This CDR3 comprises 12 residues. Germline V gene sequence: CDR1 MRHNA, CDR2 SNTAGT. CDR3 region: CASTPNTDTQYF. CDR3 nucleotide sequence: TGTGCCAGCACTCCAAACACAGATACGCAGTATTTT.

This chain connects TRBV4-1 to TRBJ2-1; 9 bases agree with TRBD2. The germline CDR1 and CDR2 sequences are MGHRA and YSYEKL. This CDR3 has 14 residues. The V gene end was trimmed by 9 bases and the J gene end by 4 bases; junction bases not matched to a gene: 7. CDR3 coding DNA: TGCGCCAGTGGAGCAACTAGCGGGTACAATGAGCAGTTCTTC. The encoded protein is CASGATSGYNEQFF.

V is TRBV4-1 and J is TRBJ1-4; 9 bases line up with TRBD1. This CDR3 contains 15 residues. Losses at the gene ends were 2 bases for V and 8 bases for J; bases not matched to a gene: 6. Germline lookup yields CDR1 MGHRA and CDR2 YSYEKL. CDR3 DNA sequence: TGCGCCAGCAGCCAATCAGGACAGGGGTGGGAAAAACTGTTTTTT. Its protein product is CASSQSGQGWEKLFF.

A few counts support this clone. The rearrangement links TRBV30 to TRBJ2-1, with D hard to call. CDR3 length: 10 amino acids. Germline V gene sequence: CDR1 GTSNPN, CDR2 SVGIG (reference sequence). Trimming removed 2 bases at V and 9 bases at J, with 5 bases between. The CDR3 reads CAWSRGEQFF. CDR3 DNA sequence: TGTGCCTGGAGTCGAGGTGAGCAGTTCTTC.

This clone was counted only a few times. This rearrangement joins TRBV6-1 to TRBJ1-4; D gene ambiguous. The CDR3 runs 12 residues. V was pared by 0 bases and J by 12 bases, with 8 bases between. The germline gives CDR1 MNHNS, CDR2 SASEGT. CDR3 residues: CASSEAAKQLFF. CDR3 bases: TGTGCCAGCAGTGAAGCCGCCAAGCAACTGTTTTTT.

This chain links TRBV7-2 with TRBJ1-2; weak D call: TRBD1 (6 bases). The CDR3 has 15 residues. Germline V lookup: CDR1 SGHTA, CDR2 FQGNSA. V was clipped by 5 bases and J by 8 bases, with 21 bases between them. The CDR3 here is CASSPRPDRLEGYTF. The CDR3 DNA reads as TGTGCCAGCAGCCCACGGCCCGACAGGTTAGAAGGCTACACCTTC.